The subject of this entry is one TCR beta chain. This clone was seen just once. Its antigen remains undetermined. It has no much larger one-base neighbor in the sample; base qualities were not kept. Taken from the germline V gene, the CDR1 and CDR2 loops are SGHRS and YFSETQ. The CDR3 runs 16 residues from the cysteine to the phenylalanine. The entry retains the CDR3 DNA only, 48 bases that are in frame from base 1. After removal of 0 bases from V and 3 bases from J, the junction retains 2 bases not matched to a gene. Donors were healthy HIV-negative adults with no recently reported acute infections or vaccinations. Every donor was a Caucasian adult living in Nashville, Tennessee, USA. CD4+ T cells were enriched by magnetic negative selection, after which naive cells were positively selected on CD45RA and the negative fraction was taken as the memory subset. After blood collection by leukapheresis, PBMCs were isolated using Ficoll-Histopaque density gradient centrifugation and then cryopreserved in the vapor phase of liquid nitrogen. Analytical flow cytometry was used to check the purity and quantity of each magnetically sorted T cell population. Genomic DNA was isolated from each sorted fraction and quantified by UV absorbance on a Nanodrop 2000c.

This specimen comes from a study of shared clonotypes between healthy human individuals (dated by TCRdb to 2020 to 2021). Background on the whole study: The cohort comprised a couple of women and a few men aged 18 to 49 years. For each donor, CD4 naive and CD4 memory were each run on three plates, CD8 naive on two plates, and CD8 memory on one plate. Blood TCR repertoires of roughly five healthy adults were deeply sequenced to estimate repertoire size and the extent of clonotype sharing between individuals. To increase sequencing depth and limit assay-specific biases, TCR repertoire library preparation and sequencing were carried out by different laboratories using diverse techniques. Each donor's leukapheresis produced roughly between roughly 0.85 and 9.5 billion PBMCs. Findings and caveats that apply to the study as a whole: Naive subsets generally had larger estimated clonotype richness than memory subsets. Compared with non-shared clonotypes, clonotypes shared by all four sorted-subset donors had higher generation probabilities. Sampling was restricted to blood, and TCR repertoires in tissue are likely to differ from TCR repertoires in blood. Because the study included a small number of donors, the genetic and exposure-history diversity represented was limited. Sharing across a handful of donors was observed for 5% to 6.5% of naive CD4, about 4% of naive CD8, 2.3% of memory CD4, and about 0.4% of memory CD8 clonotypes. Pairwise subsampling led to the expectation that sequencing depth would affect the degree of clonotype sharing among donors. Even with the large sequencing depth, rarefaction of the sorted-subset datasets indicated that sequencing was incomplete.

Using the deep immunoSEQ assay, multiplex PCR amplified TCR CDR3 regions from genomic DNA. Extracted genomic DNA from each cell subset was spread evenly across all wells of several immunoSEQ 96-well plates, with each plate serving as a replicate. Each replicate PCR for sorted subsets received approximately 220 ng genomic DNA, equal to some 32,000 T cell genomes. The purified libraries were quantified using a Qubit 3.0 fluorometer, sized with a Bioanalyzer 2100, and then quantified again using the KAPA Library Quantification kit. Every immunoSEQ 96-well plate was sequenced on a separate single-read 150-cycle Illumina NextSeq 550 flow cell. The paper's processing steps were these. The immunoSEQ output contained only junctional sequences without quality scores, so filtering could not match that applied to full-length reads. To assign V/J genes and CDR3, sequences were annotated using PyIR, a Python wrapper for IgBLAST v1.9, with IMGT germline references. Reads with weak V/J assignments (E-value above 1e-6), missing CDR3, stop codons, out-of-frame junctions, or ambiguous translated residues were removed. V3J clonotypes were defined as sequences sharing an identical inferred V gene, J gene, and CDR3 amino acid sequence. To compute the percentage overlap between repertoires, the number of shared unique clonotypes was divided by the size of the smaller repertoire. Three approaches were used to assess repertoire richness: RTK rarefaction, the Chao1 estimator, and Recon v2.1 estimates of unobserved clonotypes. For all TCRbeta clonotypes obtained by the gDNA method from a few donors, generation probabilities were computed with OLGA. TCRdb re-hosts the immuneACCESS table, in-frame sequences only. Its copies lack some clones; in the studies checked, an unresolved V gene accounts for under half of them, and the cause for the rest is not known. Clone size and the V and J calls come from that table; the DNA yielded D and trimming. This sample comprises about 680,000 clones, around 72% of them detected only once. The ten largest account for under 2% of the sample.

The sequenced material came from memory CD4+ T cells sorted from blood. This specimen's cell subset or site label, interpreted: CD45RA-negative fraction. The receptor was isolated from a woman in her twenties or thirties in good health. The receptor chain draws on TRBV5-1 and TRBJ2-1; 11 central nucleotides agree with TRBD2. The DNA sequence follows: TGCGCCAGCAGCTTGGAGACTAGCGGGAACTACAATGAGCAGTTCTTC. This encodes CASSLETSGNYNEQFF.